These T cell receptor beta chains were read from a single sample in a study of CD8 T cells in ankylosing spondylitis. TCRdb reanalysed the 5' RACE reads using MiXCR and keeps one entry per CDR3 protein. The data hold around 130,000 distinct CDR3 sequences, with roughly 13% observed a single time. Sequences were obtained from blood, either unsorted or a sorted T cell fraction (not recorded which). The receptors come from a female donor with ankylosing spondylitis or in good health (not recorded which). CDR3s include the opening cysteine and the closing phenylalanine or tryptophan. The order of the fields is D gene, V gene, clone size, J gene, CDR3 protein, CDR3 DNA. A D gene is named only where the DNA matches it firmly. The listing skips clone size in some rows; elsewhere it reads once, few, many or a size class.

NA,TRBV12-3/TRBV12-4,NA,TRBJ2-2,CASTQKSTGELFF,TGTGCCAGCACCCAGAAGAGCACCGGGGAGCTGTTTTTT
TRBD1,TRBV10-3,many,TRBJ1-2,CAISITGTAPNYGYTF,TGTGCCATCAGTATAACCGGGACAGCACCTAACTATGGCTACACCTTC
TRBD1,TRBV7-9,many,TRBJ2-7,CASSSSGTDHHEQYF,TGTGCCAGCAGCTCATCCGGGACAGATCACCACGAGCAGTACTTC
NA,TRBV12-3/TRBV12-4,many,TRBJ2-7,CASSSTGGRNPEQYF,TGTGCCAGCAGCTCTACCGGTGGCAGGAATCCCGAGCAGTACTTC
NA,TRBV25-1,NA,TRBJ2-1,CASSTGTYNEQFF,TGTGCCAGCAGTACAGGGACCTACAATGAGCAGTTCTTC
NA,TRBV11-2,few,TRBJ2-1,CASSLEVGLLDSYNEQFF,TGTGCCAGCAGCTTAGAGGTGGGGCTACTTGATTCCTACAATGAGCAGTTCTTC
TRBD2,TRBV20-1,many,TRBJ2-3,CSARTSVTDTQYF,TGCAGTGCTAGGACTAGCGTCACCGATACGCAGTATTTT
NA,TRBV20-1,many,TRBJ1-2,CSARGTLSYGYTF,TGCAGTGCTAGGGGGACACTGTCATATGGCTACACCTTC
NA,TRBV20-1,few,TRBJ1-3,CSARLTGSGNTIYF,TGCAGTGCTAGATTGACAGGCTCTGGAAACACCATATATTTT
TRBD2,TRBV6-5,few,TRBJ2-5,CASSYSGPSGGIRETQYF,TGTGCCAGCAGTTACTCTGGGCCTAGCGGGGGGATTCGAGAGACCCAGTACTTC
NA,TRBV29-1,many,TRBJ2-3,CSVEEGSGRPDTQYF,TGCAGCGTTGAAGAGGGTAGCGGACGGCCAGATACGCAGTATTTT
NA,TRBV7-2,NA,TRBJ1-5,CASSLVSDQPQHF,TGTGCCAGCAGCTTAGTCTCCGATCAGCCCCAGCATTTT
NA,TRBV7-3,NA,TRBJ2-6,CASSPGFSSGANVLTF,TGTGCCAGCAGCCCGGGCTTTAGCTCTGGGGCCAACGTCCTGACTTTC
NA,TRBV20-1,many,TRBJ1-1,CSASLGGGTEAFF,TGCAGTGCTAGTTTAGGAGGGGGCACTGAAGCTTTCTTT
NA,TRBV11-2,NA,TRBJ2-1,CASSPRRTTMYNEQFF,TGTGCCAGCAGCCCCCGTCGTACTACAATGTACAATGAGCAGTTCTTC
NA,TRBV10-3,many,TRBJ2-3,CAISVTLGTDTQYF,TGTGCCATCAGTGTGACCCTCGGTACAGATACGCAGTATTTT
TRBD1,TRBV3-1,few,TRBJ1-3,CASSQSGTALSSGNTIYF,TGTGCCAGCAGCCAATCCGGGACAGCTTTAAGCTCTGGAAACACCATATATTTT
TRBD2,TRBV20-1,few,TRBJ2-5,CSARDLAGATVGDQETQYF,TGCAGTGCTAGAGATTTAGCGGGGGCCACTGTTGGGGACCAAGAGACCCAGTACTTC
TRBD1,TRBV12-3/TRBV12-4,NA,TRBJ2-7,CASILGTGGREQYF,TGTGCCAGCATCCTGGGTACAGGGGGTCGCGAGCAGTACTTC
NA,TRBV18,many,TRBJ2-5,CASSPTQVQETQYF,TGTGCCAGCTCACCAACACAGGTCCAAGAGACCCAGTACTTC
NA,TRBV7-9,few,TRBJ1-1,CASSSIPEAFF,TGTGCCAGCAGCTCTATCCCCGAAGCTTTCTTT
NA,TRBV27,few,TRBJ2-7,CASGRGPTYEQYF,TGTGCCAGCGGGCGGGGGCCCACCTACGAGCAGTACTTC
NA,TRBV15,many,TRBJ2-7,CATSRDMGAGSYEQYF,TGTGCCACCAGCAGAGATATGGGGGCAGGCTCCTACGAGCAGTACTTC
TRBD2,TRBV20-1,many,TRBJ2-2,CSASGRGSGTGELFF,TGCAGTGCTAGCGGGAGGGGCTCGGGCACCGGGGAGCTGTTTTTT
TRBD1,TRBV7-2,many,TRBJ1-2,CASSPMTGGDYGYTF,TGTGCCAGCAGCCCCATGACAGGGGGAGACTATGGCTACACCTTC
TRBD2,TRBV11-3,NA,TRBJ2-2,CASSRTSGRLNTGELFF,TGTGCCAGCAGCAGGACTAGCGGGAGATTGAACACCGGGGAGCTGTTTTTT
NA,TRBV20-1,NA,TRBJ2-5,CSAGSVFQETQYF,TGCAGTGCTGGAAGTGTCTTCCAAGAGACCCAGTACTTC
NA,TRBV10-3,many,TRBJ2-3,CAINGGTDTQYF,TGTGCCATCAATGGGGGGACAGATACGCAGTATTTT
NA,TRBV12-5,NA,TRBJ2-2,CASGDLPGELFF,TGTGCTAGTGGTGACTTACCCGGGGAGCTGTTTTTT
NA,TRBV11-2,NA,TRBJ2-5,CASSPTSLETQYF,TGTGCCAGCAGCCCGACTAGTTTGGAGACCCAGTACTTC
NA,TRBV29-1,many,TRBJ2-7,CSVESDSYEQYF,TGCAGCGTTGAATCGGATTCCTACGAGCAGTACTTC
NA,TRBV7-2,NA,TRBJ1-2,CASSLDGLVGGYTF,TGTGCCAGCAGCTTAGATGGGTTGGTGGGAGGCTACACCTTC
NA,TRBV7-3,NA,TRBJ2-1,CASSSTGNSEQFF,TGTGCCAGCAGCTCAACAGGGAACAGTGAGCAGTTCTTC
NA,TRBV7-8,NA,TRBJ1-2,CASSLAQAAYGYTF,TGTGCCAGCAGCTTAGCGCAAGCAGCATATGGCTACACCTTC
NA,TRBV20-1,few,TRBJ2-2,CSARGLRDPGELFF,TGCAGTGCGAGAGGGCTCAGGGATCCCGGGGAGCTGTTTTTT
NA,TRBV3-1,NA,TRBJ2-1,CASSPKGTNQFF,TGTGCCAGCAGCCCGAAGGGGACAAATCAGTTCTTC
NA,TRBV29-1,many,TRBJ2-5,CSAGNEETQYF,TGCAGCGCCGGGAACGAAGAGACCCAGTACTTC
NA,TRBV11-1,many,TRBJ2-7,CASSRGQASSYEQYF,TGTGCCAGCTCACGGGGGCAGGCCAGCTCCTACGAGCAGTACTTC
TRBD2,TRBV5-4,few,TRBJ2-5,CASSWDPRPSGGITGGTQYF,TGTGCCAGCAGCTGGGATCCCCGGCCTAGCGGGGGGATCACGGGGGGGACCCAGTACTTC
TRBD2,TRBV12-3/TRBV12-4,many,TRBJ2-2,CASTITAGGMNTGELFF,TGTGCCAGCACAATCACAGCGGGGGGGATGAACACCGGGGAGCTGTTTTTT
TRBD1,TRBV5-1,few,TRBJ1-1,CASSLGQGYLNTEAFF,TGCGCCAGCAGCTTGGGACAGGGGTATTTGAACACTGAAGCTTTCTTT
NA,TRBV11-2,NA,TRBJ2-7,CASSASSGTTGSYEQYF,TGTGCCAGCAGCGCCTCCTCCGGGACAACCGGCTCCTACGAGCAGTACTTC
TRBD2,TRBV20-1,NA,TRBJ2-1,CSAGGPAGINNEQFF,TGCAGTGCTGGCGGACCAGCGGGAATCAACAATGAGCAGTTCTTC
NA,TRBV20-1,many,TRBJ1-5,CVDQPQHF,TGCGTTGATCAGCCCCAGCATTTT
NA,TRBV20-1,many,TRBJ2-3,CSAPKQGTDTQYF,TGCAGTGCTCCCAAGCAGGGCACAGATACGCAGTATTTT
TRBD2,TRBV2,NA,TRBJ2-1,CASSRTSGSPHEQFF,TGTGCCAGCAGCCGGACTAGCGGGAGCCCCCATGAGCAGTTCTTC
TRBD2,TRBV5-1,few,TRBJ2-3,CASSQIAGGITDTQYF,TGCGCCAGCAGCCAAATAGCGGGAGGGATCACAGATACGCAGTATTTT
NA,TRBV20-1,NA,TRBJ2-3,CSARETGNSNQPQYF,TGCAGTGCGCGAGAAACAGGGAATAGCAATCAGCCCCAGTATTTT
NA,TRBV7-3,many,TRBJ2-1,CASSETGTTYNEQFF,TGTGCCAGCAGCGAAACCGGGACAACCTACAATGAGCAGTTCTTC
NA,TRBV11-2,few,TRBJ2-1,CASSPVSHYNEQFF,TGTGCCAGCAGCCCGGTTAGTCACTACAATGAGCAGTTCTTC
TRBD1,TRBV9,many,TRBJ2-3,CASNEGALGKSDTQYF,TGTGCCAGCAACGAGGGGGCACTAGGCAAGTCAGATACGCAGTATTTT
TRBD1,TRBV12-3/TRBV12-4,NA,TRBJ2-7,CASSRADRGQQYF,TGTGCCAGCAGTCGAGCGGACAGGGGCCAGCAGTACTTC
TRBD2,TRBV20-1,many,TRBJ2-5,CSAGLAGRETQYF,TGCAGTGCCGGACTAGCGGGACGGGAGACCCAGTACTTC
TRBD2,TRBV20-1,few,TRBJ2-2,CSARDGRDEREEGLHGELFF,TGCAGTGCTAGAGATGGGCGGGACGAGCGGGAGGAGGGATTACACGGGGAGCTGTTTTTT
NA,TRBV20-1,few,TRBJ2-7,CSARVRSGEQYF,TGCAGTGCTAGAGTAAGGTCAGGAGAGCAGTACTTC
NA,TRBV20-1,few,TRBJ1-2,CSARWTGTGTNYGYTF,TGCAGTGCTAGATGGACGGGGACGGGGACTAACTATGGCTACACCTTC
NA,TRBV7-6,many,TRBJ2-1,CASSLDPAGFNEQFF,TGTGCCAGCAGCTTAGATCCGGCGGGGTTCAATGAGCAGTTCTTC
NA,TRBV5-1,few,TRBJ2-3,CASSLTTPGDTQYF,TGCGCCAGCAGCTTGACGACCCCCGGAGATACGCAGTATTTT
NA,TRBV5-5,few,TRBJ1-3,CASSLTGTSSGNTIYF,TGTGCCAGCAGCTTAACCGGGACAAGCTCTGGAAACACCATATATTTT
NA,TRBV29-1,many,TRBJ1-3,CSVATVSGNTIYF,TGCAGCGTTGCAACCGTCTCTGGAAACACCATATATTTT